The T cell receptor beta chain described here comes from a study of blood T cell repertoires in COVID-19. Across the study: The study drew acute and convalescent COVID-19 samples from the United States, Italy and Spain. T cells, B-cell-depleted T cells, or PBMCs provided the cDNA or gDNA that served as material.

Germline assignment: CDR1 MNHEY and CDR2 SVGEGT. This CDR3 has 18 residues. V shed 4 bases and J 0 bases; nucleotides not matched to a gene: 7. This clone has more than one count but fewer than ten. Profiled with immunoSEQ multiplex PCR; TCRdb holds only in-frame clones, not every one. The repertoire has roughly 30,000 clones, 89% of them found once; the top ten carry roughly 3.2%. The sequencing sample was made of peripheral blood. The clonotype comes from a human donor in a cohort sampled during active COVID-19. The genes are TRBV6-2 or TRBV6-3 and TRBJ2-4, with 12 bases identical to TRBD2. CDR3 sequence: CASSSFGLAGIAKNIQYF. CDR3 in DNA: TGTGCCAGCAGTTCCTTCGGACTAGCGGGGATAGCCAAAAACATTCAGTACTTC.